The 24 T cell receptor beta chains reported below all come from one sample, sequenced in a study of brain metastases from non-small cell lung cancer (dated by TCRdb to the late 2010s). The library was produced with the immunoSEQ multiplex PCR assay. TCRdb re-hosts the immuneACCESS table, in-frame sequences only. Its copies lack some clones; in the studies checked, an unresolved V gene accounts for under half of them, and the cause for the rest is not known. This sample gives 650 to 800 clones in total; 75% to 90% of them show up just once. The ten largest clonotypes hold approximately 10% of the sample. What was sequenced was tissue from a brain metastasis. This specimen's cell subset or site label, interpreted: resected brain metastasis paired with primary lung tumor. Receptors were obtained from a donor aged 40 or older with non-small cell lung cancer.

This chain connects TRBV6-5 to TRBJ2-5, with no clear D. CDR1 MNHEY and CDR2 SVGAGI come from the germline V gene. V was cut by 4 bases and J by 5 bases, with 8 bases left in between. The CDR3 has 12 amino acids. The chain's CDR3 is CASSWDWETQYF. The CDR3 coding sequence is TGTGCCAGCAGTTGGGATTGGGAGACCCAGTACTTC.

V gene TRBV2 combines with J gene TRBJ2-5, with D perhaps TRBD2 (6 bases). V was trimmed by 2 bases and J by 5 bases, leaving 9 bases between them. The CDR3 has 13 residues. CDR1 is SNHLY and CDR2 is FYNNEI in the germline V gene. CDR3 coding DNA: TGTGCCAGCAGTGAATGGGGGGTCGAGACCCAGTACTTC. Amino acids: CASSEWGVETQYF.

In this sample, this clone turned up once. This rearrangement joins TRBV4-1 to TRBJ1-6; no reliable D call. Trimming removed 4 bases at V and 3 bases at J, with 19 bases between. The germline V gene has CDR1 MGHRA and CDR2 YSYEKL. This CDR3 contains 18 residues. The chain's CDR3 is CASSRTDKMASYNSPLHF. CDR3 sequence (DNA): TGCGCCAGCAGCCGTACGGATAAGATGGCCAGCTATAATTCACCCCTCCACTTT.

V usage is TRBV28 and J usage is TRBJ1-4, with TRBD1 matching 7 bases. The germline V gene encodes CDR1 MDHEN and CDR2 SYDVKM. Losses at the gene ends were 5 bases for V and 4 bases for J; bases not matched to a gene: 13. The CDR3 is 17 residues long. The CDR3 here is CASSPLPQGRVNEKLFF. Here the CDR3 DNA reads TGTGCCAGCAGTCCTCTGCCACAGGGGAGGGTTAATGAAAAACTGTTTTTT.

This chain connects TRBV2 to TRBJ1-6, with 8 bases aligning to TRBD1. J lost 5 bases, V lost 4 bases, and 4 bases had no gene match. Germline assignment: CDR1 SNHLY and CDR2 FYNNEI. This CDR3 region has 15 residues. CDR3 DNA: TGTGCCAGCAGTGGTGGACAGGGCGATAATTCACCCCTCCACTTT. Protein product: CASSGGQGDNSPLHF.

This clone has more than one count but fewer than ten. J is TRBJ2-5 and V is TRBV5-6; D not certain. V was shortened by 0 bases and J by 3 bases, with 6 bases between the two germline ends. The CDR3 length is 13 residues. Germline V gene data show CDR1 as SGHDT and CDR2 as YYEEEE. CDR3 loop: CASSLVLEETQYF. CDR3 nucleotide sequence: TGTGCCAGCAGCTTGGTACTGGAAGAGACCCAGTACTTC.

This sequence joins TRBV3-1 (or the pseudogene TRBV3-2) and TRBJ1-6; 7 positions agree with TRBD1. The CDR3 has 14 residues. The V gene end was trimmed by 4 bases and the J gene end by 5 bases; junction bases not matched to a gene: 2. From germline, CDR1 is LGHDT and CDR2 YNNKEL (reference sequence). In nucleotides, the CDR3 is TGTGCCAGCAGCCCAGGACAGGATAATTCACCCCTCCACTTT. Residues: CASSPGQDNSPLHF.

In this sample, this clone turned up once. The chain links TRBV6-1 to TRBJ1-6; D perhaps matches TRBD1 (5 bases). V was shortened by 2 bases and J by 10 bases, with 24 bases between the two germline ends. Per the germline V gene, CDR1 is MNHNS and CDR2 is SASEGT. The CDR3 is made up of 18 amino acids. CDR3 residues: CASSERPGAAVRYSPLHF. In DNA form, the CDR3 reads TGTGCCAGCAGTGAAAGGCCTGGGGCAGCCGTTCGATACTCACCCCTCCACTTT.

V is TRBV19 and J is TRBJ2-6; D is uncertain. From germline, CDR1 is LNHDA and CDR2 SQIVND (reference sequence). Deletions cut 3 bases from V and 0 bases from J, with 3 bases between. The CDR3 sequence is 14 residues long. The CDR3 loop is CASSISSGANVLTF. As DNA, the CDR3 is TGTGCCAGTAGTATTAGCTCTGGGGCCAACGTCCTGACTTTC.

The CDR3 spells CASSVDFGGLGDNEQFF. In nucleotides, the CDR3 is TGTGCCAGCAGCGTAGATTTCGGGGGACTCGGGGATAATGAGCAGTTCTTC. V gene TRBV9 combines with J gene TRBJ2-1; tentatively, D is TRBD2 (6 bases). Germline V gives CDR1 SGDLS, CDR2 YYNGEE. The CDR3 is 17 residues long. Trimming removed 0 bases at V and 7 bases at J, with 20 bases between. Full variable domain (remainder filled in from reference TRBV9 and TRBJ2-1): DSGVTQTPKHLITATGQRVTLRCSPRSGDLSVYWYQQSLDQGLQFLIQYYNGEERAKGNILERFSAQQFPDLHSELNLSSLELGDSALYFCASSVDFGGLGDNEQFFGPGTRLTVL.

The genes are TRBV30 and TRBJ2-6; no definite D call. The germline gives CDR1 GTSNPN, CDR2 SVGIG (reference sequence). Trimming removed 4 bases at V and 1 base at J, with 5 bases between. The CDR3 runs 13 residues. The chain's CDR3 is CAWTTSGANVLTF. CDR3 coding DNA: TGTGCCTGGACCACTTCTGGGGCCAACGTCCTGACTTTC. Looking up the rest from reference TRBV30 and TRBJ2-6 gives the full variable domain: SQTIHQWPATLVQPVGSPLSLECTVEGTSNPNLYWYRQAAGRGLQLLFYSVGIGQISSEVPQNLSASRPQDRQFILSSKKLLLSDSGFYLCAWTTSGANVLTFGAGSRLTVL.

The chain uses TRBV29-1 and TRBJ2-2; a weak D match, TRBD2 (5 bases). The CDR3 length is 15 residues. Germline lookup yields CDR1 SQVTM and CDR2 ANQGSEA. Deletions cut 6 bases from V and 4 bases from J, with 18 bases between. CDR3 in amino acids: CSVEDPHRATGELFF. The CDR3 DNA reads TGCAGCGTGGAGGATCCCCACAGAGCCACCGGGGAGCTGTTTTTT.

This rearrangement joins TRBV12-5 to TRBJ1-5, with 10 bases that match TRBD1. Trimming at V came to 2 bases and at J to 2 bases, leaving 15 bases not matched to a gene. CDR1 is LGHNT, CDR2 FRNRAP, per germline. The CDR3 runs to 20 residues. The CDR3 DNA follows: TGTGCTAGTGGTTTGTCCCCCGGGACAGGGGCGTCGTTTGGCAATCAGCCCCAGCATTTT. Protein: CASGLSPGTGASFGNQPQHF.

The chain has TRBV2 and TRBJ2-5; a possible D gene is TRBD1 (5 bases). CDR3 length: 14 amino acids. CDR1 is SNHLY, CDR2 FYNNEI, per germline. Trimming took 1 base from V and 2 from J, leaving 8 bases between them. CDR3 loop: CASSEGGKQETQYF. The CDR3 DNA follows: TGTGCCAGCAGTGAAGGGGGCAAGCAAGAGACCCAGTACTTC.

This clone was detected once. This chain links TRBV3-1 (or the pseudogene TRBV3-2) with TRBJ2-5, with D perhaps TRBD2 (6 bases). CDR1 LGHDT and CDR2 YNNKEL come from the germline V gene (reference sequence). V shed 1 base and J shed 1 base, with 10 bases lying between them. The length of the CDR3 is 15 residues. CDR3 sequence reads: CASSQGVGGQETQYF. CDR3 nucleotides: TGTGCCAGCAGCCAAGGGGTGGGGGGCCAAGAGACCCAGTACTTC.

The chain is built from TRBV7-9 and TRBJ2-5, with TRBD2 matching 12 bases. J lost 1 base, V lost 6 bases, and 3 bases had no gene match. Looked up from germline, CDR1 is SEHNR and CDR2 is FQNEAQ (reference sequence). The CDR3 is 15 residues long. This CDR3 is CASSRTSGTQETQYF. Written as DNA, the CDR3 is TGTGCCAGCAGTCGGACTAGCGGGACCCAAGAGACCCAGTACTTC.

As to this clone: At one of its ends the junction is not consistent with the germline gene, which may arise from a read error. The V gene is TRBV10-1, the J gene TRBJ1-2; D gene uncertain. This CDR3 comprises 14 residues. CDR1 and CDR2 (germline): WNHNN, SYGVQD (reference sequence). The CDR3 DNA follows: TGCGCCAGCAGTGAGATGCAGACCAACTATGACTACACCTTC. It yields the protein CASSEMQTNYDYTF.

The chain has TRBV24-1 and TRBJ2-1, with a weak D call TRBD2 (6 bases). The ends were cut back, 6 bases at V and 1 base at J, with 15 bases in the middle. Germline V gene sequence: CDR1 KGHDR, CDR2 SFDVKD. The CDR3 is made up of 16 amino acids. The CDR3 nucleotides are TGTGCCACCAGTATTAGCGGTGGGATTTCCTACAATGAGCAGTTCTTC. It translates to CATSISGGISYNEQFF.

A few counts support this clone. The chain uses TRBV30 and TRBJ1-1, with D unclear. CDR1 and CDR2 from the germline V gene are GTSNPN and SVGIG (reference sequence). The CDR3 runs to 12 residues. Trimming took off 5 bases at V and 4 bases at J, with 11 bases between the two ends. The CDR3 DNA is TGTGCCTGGGGGTCTACGGGCACTGAAGCTTTCTTT. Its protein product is CAWGSTGTEAFF.

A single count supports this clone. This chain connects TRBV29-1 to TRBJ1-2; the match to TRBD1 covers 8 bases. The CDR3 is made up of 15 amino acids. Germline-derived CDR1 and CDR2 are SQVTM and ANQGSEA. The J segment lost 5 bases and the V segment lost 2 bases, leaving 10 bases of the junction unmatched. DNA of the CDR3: TGCAGCGTTGAAATTTACCGGCAGGGGGCTTATGGCTACACCTTC. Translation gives CSVEIYRQGAYGYTF.

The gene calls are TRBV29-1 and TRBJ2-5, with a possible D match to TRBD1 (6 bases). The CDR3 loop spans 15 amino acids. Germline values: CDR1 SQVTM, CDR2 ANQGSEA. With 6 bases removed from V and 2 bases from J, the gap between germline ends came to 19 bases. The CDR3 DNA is TGCAGCGTGGGCCTCCAGGGGCGCGTGCAAGAGACCCAGTACTTC. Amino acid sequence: CSVGLQGRVQETQYF.

Written as DNA, the CDR3 is TGTGCCAGCAGCTTGGTCAGAGATGAAAAACTGTTTTTT. Protein: CASSLVRDEKLFF. The chain combines TRBV5-6 with TRBJ1-4; D is unresolved. The length of the CDR3 is 13 residues. V was clipped by 0 bases and J by 6 bases, with 6 bases between them. Germline CDR1 reads SGHDT; CDR2 reads YYEEEE.

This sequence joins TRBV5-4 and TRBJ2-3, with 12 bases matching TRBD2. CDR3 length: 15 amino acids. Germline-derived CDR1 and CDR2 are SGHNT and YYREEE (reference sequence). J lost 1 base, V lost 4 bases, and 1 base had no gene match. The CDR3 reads CASSRTSGGTDTQYF. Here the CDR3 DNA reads TGTGCCAGCAGCAGGACTAGCGGGGGCACAGATACGCAGTATTTT.

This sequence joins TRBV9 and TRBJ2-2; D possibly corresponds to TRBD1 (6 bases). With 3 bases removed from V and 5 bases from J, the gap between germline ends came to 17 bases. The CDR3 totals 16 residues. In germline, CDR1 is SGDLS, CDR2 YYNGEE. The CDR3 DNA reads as TGTGCCAGCAGCGCGAACCGGGACACCGGAACCGGGGAGCTGTTTTTT. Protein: CASSANRDTGTGELFF. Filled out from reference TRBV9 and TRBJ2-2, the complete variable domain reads DSGVTQTPKHLITATGQRVTLRCSPRSGDLSVYWYQQSLDQGLQFLIQYYNGEERAKGNILERFSAQQFPDLHSELNLSSLELGDSALYFCASSANRDTGTGELFFGEGSRLTVL.